This TCR beta chain was obtained from a study of metastatic and nonmetastatic thyroid tumors. The overall study: Repertoires from malignant and benign thyroid patients were compared across blood and tumor or nodule tissue.

The study, taken as a whole, reports: Reports indicated that malignant thyroid tumors showed significantly higher TCR beta diversity than benign nodules did, in blood and tumor.

The V segment lost 3 bases and the J segment 0 bases; nucleotides outside the gene matches: 6. Germline CDR1 reads ENHRY; CDR2 reads SYGVKD. The CDR3 runs to 17 residues. Original data processing: Between-group CDR3 differences, defined by clinicopathological status, yielded a distant-metastasis classifier for papillary thyroid cancer. TCRdb ran MiXCR on the PCR reads. The V and J calls and clone size are TCRdb's, not the authors'. Of over 30,000 clones in the sample, roughly a sixth were seen once. Not a single patient had been given any form of treatment at any point before undergoing thyroid surgery. At least ten counts were recorded for this clone. Its antigen remains unknown. Other DNA sequences of this sample code for an identical CDR3.

The sample consisted of blood. The TCR was taken from a male donor with papillary thyroid cancer or a benign thyroid nodule (not recorded which). Some clones in this sample may be carry-over from other donors' samples. V and J are TRBV10-3 and TRBJ2-2; 8 bases fit TRBD1. CDR3 bases: TGTGCCATCAGTGAACCCCACAGGGGGTCGAACACCGGGGAGCTGTTTTTT. It specifies CAISEPHRGSNTGELFF.